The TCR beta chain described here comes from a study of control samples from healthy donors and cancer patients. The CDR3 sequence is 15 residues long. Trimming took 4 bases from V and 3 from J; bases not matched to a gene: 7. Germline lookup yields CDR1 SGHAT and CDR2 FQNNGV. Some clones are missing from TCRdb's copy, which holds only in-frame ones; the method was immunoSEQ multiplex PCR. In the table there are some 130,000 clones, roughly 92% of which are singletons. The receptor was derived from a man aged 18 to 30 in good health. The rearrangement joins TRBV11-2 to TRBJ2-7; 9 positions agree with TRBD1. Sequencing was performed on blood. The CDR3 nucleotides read TGTGCCAGCAGCTGGGGGACAGGGAAGTTCTACGAGCAGTACTTC. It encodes CASSWGTGKFYEQYF.